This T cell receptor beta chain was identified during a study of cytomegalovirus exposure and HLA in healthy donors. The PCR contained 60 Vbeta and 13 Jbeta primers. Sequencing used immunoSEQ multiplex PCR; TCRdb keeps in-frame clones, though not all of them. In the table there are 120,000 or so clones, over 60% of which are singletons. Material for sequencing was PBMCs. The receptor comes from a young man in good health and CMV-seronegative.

The CDR3 nucleotides are TGCGCCAGCAGCCAAACCACAGGGGGGGCTTTCTTT. Translated, it gives CASSQTTGGAFF. The gene calls are TRBV4-3 and TRBJ1-1; 8 nucleotides align to TRBD1. Trimming at V came to 2 bases and at J to 11 bases, leaving 4 bases not matched to a gene. Germline lookup yields CDR1 LGHNA and CDR2 YSLEER. The CDR3 covers 12 residues.